The 24 T cell receptor beta chains in this list originate from one sample, sequenced in a study of a mutant IDH1 vaccine in newly diagnosed glioma. Which antigens these TCRs recognize remains unknown. Time point: week 11, during vaccination. Topical imiquimod accompanied each vaccine dose, which consisted of 300 ug of mutant IDH1 20-mer peptide. The assay was immunoSEQ multiplex PCR, and TCRdb's table has in-frame clones only and misses some. The data show about 40,000 clones, with about four fifths seen just once and roughly 15% held by the top ten. The sequencing used peripheral blood mononuclear cells (PBMCs), collected from a glioma patient whose treatment included an IDH1 peptide vaccine. These receptors were collected from a woman under 40 with glioma. Some clones in this sample may be carry-over from other donors' samples.

The chain has TRBV2 and TRBJ2-4; D may be TRBD1 or TRBD2 (5 bases each). Between the trimmed V and J ends, which lost 7 bases and 6 bases, there was a span of 13 bases. Germline CDR1 reads SNHLY; CDR2 reads FYNNEI. This CDR3 has 13 amino acids. This chain's CDR3 is CASKGTLVNIQYF. The CDR3 bases are TGTGCCAGCAAGGGGACCCTGGTAAACATTCAGTACTTC.

The chain uses TRBV10-1 and TRBJ2-7, with 8 bases fitting TRBD1. Per germline, CDR1 WNHNN and CDR2 SYGVQD (reference sequence). The CDR3 runs to 15 residues. V was pared by 6 bases and J by 2 bases, with 9 bases of the junction left unmatched. CDR3 DNA: TGCGCCAGCAGCGACACGGACAGGGTTGCCTACGAGCAGTACTTC. Translation: CASSDTDRVAYEQYF.

The V gene is TRBV29-1, the J gene TRBJ2-3; 16 nucleotides align to TRBD2. V shed 0 bases and J 7 bases; nucleotides not matched to a gene: 1. The CDR3 spans 15 residues. Per germline, CDR1 SQVTM and CDR2 ANQGSEA. This chain's CDR3 is CSVEEGLAGGNTQYF. Written as DNA, the CDR3 is TGCAGCGTTGAAGAGGGACTAGCGGGAGGGAATACGCAGTATTTT.

In this sample, this clone turned up a few times. This chain connects TRBV30 to TRBJ1-1; unclear D gene. Germline CDR1 reads GTSNPN; CDR2 reads SVGIG (reference sequence). V was clipped by 0 bases and J by 1 base, with 6 bases between them. The CDR3 covers 13 residues. CDR3 DNA: TGTGCCTGGAGTGTTTTAGGGAACACTGAAGCTTTCTTT. This translates into CAWSVLGNTEAFF.

This chain joins TRBV7-9 and TRBJ2-5; D is unclear. Germline V gene sequence: CDR1 SEHNR, CDR2 FQNEAQ (reference sequence). This CDR3 region has 14 residues. Trimming left V 2 bases short and J 3 bases short, with 10 bases between. The CDR3 sequence: CASSLSAKEETQYF. DNA of the CDR3: TGTGCCAGCAGCTTATCGGCGAAAGAAGAGACCCAGTACTTC.

The gene calls are TRBV13 and TRBJ2-1; 9 nucleotides agree with TRBD1. J gave up 0 bases and V 2 bases, and 5 bases lay outside the gene matches. The CDR3 contains 17 residues. Looked up from germline, CDR1 is PRHDT and CDR2 is FYEKMQ (reference sequence). As DNA, the CDR3 is TGTGCCAGCAGCTTACCTGGGACAGGGAGCTCCTACAATGAGCAGTTCTTC. Its protein product is CASSLPGTGSSYNEQFF.

The chain has TRBV4-1 and TRBJ1-3; D gene ambiguous. The CDR3 is 13 residues long. Trimming removed 5 bases from V and 4 bases from J, with 9 bases in between. Germline V lookup: CDR1 MGHRA, CDR2 YSYEKL. The chain's CDR3 is CASSNRPGNTIYF. The DNA of the CDR3 is TGCGCCAGCAGCAACCGTCCCGGAAACACCATATATTTT.

J is TRBJ1-1 and V is TRBV7-9, with D uncertain. The V gene's germline CDR1 is SEHNR and CDR2 FQNEAQ (reference sequence). Trimming removed 5 bases at V and 1 base at J, with 11 bases between. The length of the CDR3 is 14 residues. CDR3 sequence: CASSPSPGNTEAFF. The DNA for the CDR3 is TGTGCCAGCAGCCCGTCACCAGGGAACACTGAAGCTTTCTTT.

The sample holds one count of this clone. The CDR3 sequence is CASSFPGQGETQYF. The CDR3 DNA reads TGTGCCAGCAGCTTCCCGGGACAGGGAGAGACCCAGTACTTC. This rearrangement joins TRBV7-9 to TRBJ2-5, with 9 nucleotides matching TRBD1. This CDR3 spans 14 amino acids. The V and J ends lost 3 bases and 4 bases, in that order; junction bases with no gene match: 3. CDR1 is SEHNR and CDR2 is FQNEAQ in the germline V gene (reference sequence).

The rearrangement joins TRBV4-1 to TRBJ1-1, with unresolved D. From germline, CDR1 is MGHRA and CDR2 YSYEKL. Deletions cut 2 bases from V and 4 bases from J, with 8 bases between. CDR3 length equals 13 residues. CDR3 region: CASSQSLSTEAFF. CDR3 in DNA: TGCGCCAGCAGCCAATCGCTGAGCACTGAAGCTTTCTTT.

This clone was seen only a few times. The gene calls are TRBV5-6 and TRBJ1-5; 8 bases map to TRBD1. The CDR3 is 15 residues long. Germline V CDR1 and CDR2: SGHDT, YYEEEE. Unmatched junction bases numbered 2, after V lost 3 bases and J lost 0 bases. CDR3 DNA: TGTGCCAGCAGCTCCGACAGGGGTAGCAATCAGCCCCAGCATTTT. It encodes CASSSDRGSNQPQHF.

This rearrangement joins TRBV6-1 to TRBJ2-7; D call uncertain. The V gene's germline CDR1 is MNHNS and CDR2 SASEGT. The CDR3 spans 15 residues. Trimming pared 0 bases from V and 4 bases from J, leaving 13 bases between. The CDR3 sequence: CASSEAPVARYEQYF. In DNA, the CDR3 is TGTGCCAGCAGTGAAGCCCCGGTAGCCCGGTACGAGCAGTACTTC.

The sample holds one count of this clone. The chain is built from TRBV5-6 and TRBJ1-2; 7 bases line up with TRBD1. Trimming at V came to 6 bases and at J to 3 bases, leaving 8 bases not matched to a gene. Germline CDR1 reads SGHDT; CDR2 reads YYEEEE. The CDR3 is 14 amino acids. The DNA of the CDR3 is TGTGCCAGCACCCCAGGGGGTCAGGACTATGGCTACACCTTC. It yields the protein CASTPGGQDYGYTF.

The chain links TRBV18 to TRBJ1-2; D remains ambiguous. CDR1 KGHSH and CDR2 LQKENI come from the germline V gene. Trimming left V 3 bases short and J 3 bases short, with 8 bases between. This CDR3 spans 13 amino acids. Here the CDR3 reads CASSPEGYYGYTF. In DNA, the CDR3 is TGTGCCAGCTCACCGGAAGGGTACTATGGCTACACCTTC.

The V and J genes are TRBV25-1 and TRBJ2-2; 7 bases are shared with TRBD1. Germline-derived CDR1 and CDR2 are MGHDK and SYGVNS. The ends lost 5 bases at V and 7 bases at J; junction bases unmatched: 10. The CDR3 is 15 amino acids. The CDR3 region is CASSRTTGKVGELFF. The CDR3 nucleotides are TGTGCCAGCAGTAGGACGACAGGGAAGGTCGGGGAGCTGTTTTTT.

In its sample, this clone was seen a few times. The rearrangement joins TRBV7-8 to TRBJ1-1; D call uncertain. Trimming left V 5 bases short and J 1 base short, with 2 bases between. Germline assignment: CDR1 SGHVS and CDR2 FQNEAQ. The CDR3 has 11 residues. The chain's CDR3 is CASSQNTEAFF. The CDR3 DNA reads as TGTGCCAGCAGCCAGAACACTGAAGCTTTCTTT.

This chain joins TRBV5-1 and TRBJ1-5; 8 bases agree with TRBD1. The germline V gene encodes CDR1 SGHRS and CDR2 YFSETQ. The J segment lost 2 bases and the V segment lost 3 bases, leaving 13 bases of the junction unmatched. The CDR3 extends over 18 amino acids. The CDR3 DNA reads as TGCGCCAGCAGCTCGAACGACAGGGGTCTCAGGGGCAATCAGCCCCAGCATTTT. As protein: CASSSNDRGLRGNQPQHF.

The J gene is TRBJ2-7, the V gene TRBV6-5; D possibly corresponds to TRBD2 (6 bases). CDR3 length: 14 residues. Per germline, CDR1 MNHEY and CDR2 SVGAGI. Between the trimmed V and J ends, which lost 0 bases and 4 bases, there was a span of 10 bases. CDR3 protein: CASSYSFGSYEQYF. In nucleotides, the CDR3 is TGTGCCAGCAGTTACTCGTTCGGGAGTTACGAGCAGTACTTC.

The rearrangement links TRBV11-2 to TRBJ2-7; D gene uncertain. CDR3 length: 14 amino acids. The germline gives CDR1 SGHAT, CDR2 FQNNGV. The V end was cut by 4 bases, the J end by 4 bases, with 14 bases between. CDR3 sequence (DNA): TGTGCCAGCAGCTCCCCCGCTTTTAATTACGAGCAGTACTTC. This translates into CASSSPAFNYEQYF.

The chain uses TRBV19 and TRBJ1-2; possibly TRBD1 for D (5 bases). Germline lookup yields CDR1 LNHDA and CDR2 SQIVND (reference sequence). CDR3 length equals 14 residues. Trimming stripped 5 bases from V and 8 bases from J, with 18 bases between. The CDR3 DNA reads TGTGCCAGTAGTGCGACAGCCTCAGCCGTAGGCTACACCTTC. Its translation is CASSATASAVGYTF.

The chain is built from TRBV5-4 and TRBJ2-7, with D perhaps being TRBD1 or TRBD2 (5 bases each). Germline V CDR1 and CDR2: SGHNT, YYREEE (reference sequence). V gave up 1 base and J gave up 0 bases, with 11 bases separating them. The CDR3 runs 15 residues. DNA for the CDR3: TGTGCCAGCAGCTTGCGGGGACCCCACTCCTACGAGCAGTACTTC. It encodes CASSLRGPHSYEQYF.

The chain links TRBV18 to TRBJ2-2, with D perhaps matching TRBD1 (5 bases). Germline V gene lookup returns CDR1 KGHSH and CDR2 LQKENI. Trimming took off 3 bases at V and 6 bases at J, with 11 bases between the two ends. The length of the CDR3 is 14 residues. DNA of the CDR3: TGTGCCAGCTCACCTGGACATATATCCGGGGAGCTGTTTTTT. It yields the protein CASSPGHISGELFF.

This rearrangement joins TRBV27 to TRBJ2-4; D call uncertain. CDR1 is MNHEY, CDR2 SMNVEV, per germline (reference sequence). The V end lost 9 bases, the J end lost 0 bases, and 9 bases lay between the germline ends. The CDR3 has 13 amino acids. In DNA form, the CDR3 reads TGTGCCAGTAGGGCTCTAGCCAAAAACATTCAGTACTTC. Its translation: CASRALAKNIQYF.

The chain uses TRBV30 and TRBJ2-1, with D maybe TRBD2 (6 bases). V lost 2 bases and J 6 bases, leaving 11 bases between the germline ends. CDR3 length equals 13 residues. Looked up from germline, CDR1 is GTSNPN and CDR2 is SVGIG (reference sequence). The chain's CDR3 is CAWSRGTFNEQFF. The CDR3 DNA is TGTGCCTGGAGTCGCGGGACCTTCAATGAGCAGTTCTTC.